This T cell receptor beta chain appears in the sequencing data of a study of shared clonotypes between healthy human individuals. Whole-study findings and limits: Naive CD4 clonotype sharing across several donors was approximately 5%.

Per the germline V gene, CDR1 is LNHDA and CDR2 is SQIVND (reference sequence). V gave up 3 bases and J gave up 3 bases; unmatched junction bases: 10. This CDR3 has 18 residues. As concerns this clone: Antigen specificity is unknown.

Running of the assay took place at deep level. Only in-frame clones appear in the TCRdb table, and some are missing; sequencing was by immunoSEQ multiplex PCR. The table shows 2 million to 2.5 million clones, with just over 90% occurring only once. Positive CCR7 selection of CD45RO-negative cells yielded the naive CD8 cells, and terminally differentiated effector memory CD45RA+ cells were excluded. The chain recombines TRBV19 with TRBJ2-1; the match to TRBD2 covers 11 bases. The receptor's source is a man in his late teens or twenties in good health. Some clones in this sample may be carry-over from other donors' samples. The sequencing input was naive CD8+ T cells from PBMCs. The CDR3 sequence is CASSMNQPSGRLYNEQFF. The CDR3 DNA sequence: TGTGCCAGTAGTATGAACCAACCTAGCGGGAGGCTCTACAATGAGCAGTTCTTC.